This T cell receptor (beta chain) came from a study of blood T cell repertoires in COVID-19. Germline loops: CDR1 MDHEN, CDR2 SYDVKM. CDR3 size: 14 residues. Trimming cost V 8 bases and J 1 base, with 14 bases left between them. Measured with immunoSEQ multiplex PCR; TCRdb has only the in-frame clones, and not every one. The table has a few hundred thousand clones, roughly 86% seen once. The chain links TRBV28 to TRBJ1-1, with D unclear. The sequencing input was peripheral blood. The origin of this receptor is an elderly man with acute or convalescent COVID-19. The CDR3 spells CASGLESQNTEAFF. In nucleotides, the CDR3 is TGTGCCAGCGGGCTCGAGAGTCAGAACACTGAAGCTTTCTTT.